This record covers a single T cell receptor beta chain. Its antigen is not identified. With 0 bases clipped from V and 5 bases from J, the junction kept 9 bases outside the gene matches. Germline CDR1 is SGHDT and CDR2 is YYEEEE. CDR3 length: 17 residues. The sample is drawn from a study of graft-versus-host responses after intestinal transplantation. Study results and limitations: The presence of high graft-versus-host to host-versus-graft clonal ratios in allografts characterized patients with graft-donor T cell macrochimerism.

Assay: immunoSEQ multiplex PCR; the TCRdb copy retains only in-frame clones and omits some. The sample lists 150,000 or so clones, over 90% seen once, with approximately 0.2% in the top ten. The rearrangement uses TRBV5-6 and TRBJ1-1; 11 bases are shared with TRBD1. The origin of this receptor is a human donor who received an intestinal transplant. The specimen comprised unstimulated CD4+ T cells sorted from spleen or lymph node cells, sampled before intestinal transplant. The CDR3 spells CASSLGMDRGQGTEAFF. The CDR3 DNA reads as TGTGCCAGCAGCTTGGGGATGGACAGGGGGCAGGGAACTGAAGCTTTCTTT.